The 10 T cell receptor beta chains below all came from one sample that was sequenced in a study of T cell responses to AZD1222 COVID-19 vaccine. Assay used: immunoSEQ multiplex PCR; TCRdb lists only in-frame clones, some missing. The data contain 100,000 to 110,000 clones, around 87% of them seen just once; the ten biggest clones take up 15% to 20%. The sample consisted of peripheral blood, taken on day 0 of AZD1222 vaccination. The receptors stem from an adult in good health.

This clone was seen more than once but under ten times. The gene calls are TRBV6-5 and TRBJ1-3; D is unresolved. The CDR3 length is 14 residues. V was pared by 10 bases and J by 0 bases, with 13 bases between. Looked up from germline, CDR1 is MNHEY and CDR2 is SVGAGI. CDR3 protein: CATSTGHSGNTIYF. The CDR3 DNA follows: TGTGCCACCTCCACGGGCCACTCTGGAAACACCATATATTTT.

The chain uses TRBV2 and TRBJ1-4; D gene unclear. Germline V gene lookup returns CDR1 SNHLY and CDR2 FYNNEI. The length of the CDR3 is 15 residues. Trimming cost V 8 bases and J 2 bases, with 15 bases left between them. The CDR3 here is CASERETGTNEKLFF. The CDR3 nucleotides read TGTGCCAGCGAGAGGGAGACGGGCACTAATGAAAAACTGTTTTTT.

This sequence joins TRBV5-1 and TRBJ2-5; D might be TRBD1 (5 bases). V lost 3 bases to trimming and J lost 5 bases, with 14 bases between them. The germline CDR1 and CDR2 sequences are SGHRS and YFSETQ. The CDR3 runs 14 residues. This CDR3 reads CASSSRQPPETQYF. CDR3 coding DNA: TGCGCCAGCAGCTCCAGACAGCCGCCTGAGACCCAGTACTTC.

This chain uses TRBV7-2 with TRBJ2-7, with D tentatively TRBD1 or TRBD2 (5 bases each). Trimming took 5 bases from V and 2 from J, leaving 16 bases between them. Germline loops: CDR1 SGHTA, CDR2 FQGNSA. The CDR3 covers 15 residues. The CDR3 DNA follows: TGTGCCAGCAGCCTCGGACTCGGCAGGGCCTACGAGCAGTACTTC. Translated, it gives CASSLGLGRAYEQYF.

The chain combines TRBV7-9 with TRBJ1-2; TRBD1 aligns across 7 bases. Trimming removed 5 bases from V and 4 bases from J; junction bases left unmatched: 7. Germline V gene sequence: CDR1 SEHNR, CDR2 FQNEAQ (reference sequence). The CDR3 is 14 residues long. CDR3 loop: CASSPRDSRYGYTF. As DNA, the CDR3 is TGTGCCAGCAGCCCTCGGGACAGCCGCTATGGCTACACCTTC.

The genes are TRBV10-3 and TRBJ1-1; D is possibly TRBD1 (6 bases). The CDR3 length is 13 residues. Germline CDR1 is ENHRY and CDR2 is SYGVKD. V gave up 8 bases and J gave up 0 bases, with 10 bases separating them. CDR3 sequence reads: CAIGGQLNTEAFF. Written as DNA, the CDR3 is TGTGCCATCGGGGGACAACTGAACACTGAAGCTTTCTTT.

The chain has TRBV7-3 and TRBJ1-3, with 8 bases that match TRBD1. Germline CDR1 SGHTA, CDR2 FQGTGA. The CDR3 covers 16 residues. With 3 bases clipped from V and 1 base from J, the junction kept 5 bases outside the gene matches. CDR3 in amino acids: CASSFGQGASGNTIYF. The CDR3 DNA sequence: TGTGCCAGCAGCTTTGGGCAGGGGGCGTCTGGAAACACCATATATTTT.

With respect to this clone: At one end, the junction sequence differs from germline, possibly due to a read error. V usage is TRBV6-5 and J usage is TRBJ2-7, with D uncertain. CDR3 length: 13 residues. The germline gives CDR1 MNHEY, CDR2 SVGAGI. The CDR3 DNA reads TGTGCCAGTAGTTACACTCTAGGCGGCGAGCAGTACTTC. Translating it yields CASSYTLGGEQYF.

This clone was recorded only once. The chain recombines TRBV10-3 with TRBJ2-1, with D possibly TRBD2 on 5 matching bases. The CDR3 is made up of 13 amino acids. V lost 7 bases to trimming and J lost 7 bases, with 14 bases between them. Germline assignment: CDR1 ENHRY and CDR2 SYGVKD. CDR3: CAIMSGIINEQFF. The CDR3 coding sequence is TGTGCCATCATGTCCGGGATTATAAATGAGCAGTTCTTC.

CDR3 coding DNA: TGTGCCAGCACCACAAGACAGGGTAACTCTGGGGCCAACGTCCTGACTTTC. This codes for CASTTRQGNSGANVLTF. V usage is TRBV2 and J usage is TRBJ2-6, with 7 bases identical to TRBD1. Germline V lookup: CDR1 SNHLY, CDR2 FYNNEI. This CDR3 is 17 amino acids long. J lost 0 bases, V lost 7 bases, and 9 bases had no gene match.